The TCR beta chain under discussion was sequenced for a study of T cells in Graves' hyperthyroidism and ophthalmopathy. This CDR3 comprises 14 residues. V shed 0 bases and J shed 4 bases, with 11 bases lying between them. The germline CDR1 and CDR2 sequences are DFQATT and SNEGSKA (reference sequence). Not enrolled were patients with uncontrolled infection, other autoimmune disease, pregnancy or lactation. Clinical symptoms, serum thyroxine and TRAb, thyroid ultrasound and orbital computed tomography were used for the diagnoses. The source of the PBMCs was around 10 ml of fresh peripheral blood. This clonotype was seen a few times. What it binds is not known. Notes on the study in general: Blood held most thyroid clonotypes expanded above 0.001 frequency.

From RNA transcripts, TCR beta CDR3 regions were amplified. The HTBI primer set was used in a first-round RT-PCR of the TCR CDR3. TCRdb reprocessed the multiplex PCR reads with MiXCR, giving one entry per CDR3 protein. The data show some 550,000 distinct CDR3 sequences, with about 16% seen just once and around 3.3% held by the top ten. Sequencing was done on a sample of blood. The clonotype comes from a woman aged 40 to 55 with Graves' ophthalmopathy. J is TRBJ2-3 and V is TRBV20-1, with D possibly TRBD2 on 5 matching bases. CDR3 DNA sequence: TGCAGTGCTAGAGATAGGACTTACCCAGATACGCAGTATTTT. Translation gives CSARDRTYPDTQYF.